The clone carrying this TCR beta chain was counted at least ten times. The antigen remains unidentified. The time point was: sample taken at primary tumor resection. In each case, whole RNA from tumor, nontumor lung or frozen PBMC was sequenced unsorted. The data originate from a study of spatial heterogeneity in lung cancer. Whole-study context: Consistent detection of more beta-chain than alpha-chain sequences was observed. In raw reads, more than 9.5 appearances on average were recorded for each unique TCR and UMI combination.

Single TCR cDNA molecules each had their own unique molecular identifier. From the 5' RACE reads, TCRdb called clonotypes with MiXCR, one entry per CDR3 protein. The sample holds roughly 18,000 distinct CDR3 sequences, roughly a fifth seen once. The V end was cut by 3 bases, the J end by 2 bases, with 7 bases between. CDR3 length: 13 residues. Study-level results: Ubiquitous, expanded tumor-derived TCRs were more frequently observed in blood at resection than at follow-up.

The sample in question was PBMCs, obtained at surgery. This clonotype was sampled from a male donor with early-stage non-small cell lung cancer. The chain carries TRBV12-3 or TRBV12-4 and TRBJ1-2; the D gene is possibly TRBD1 (5 bases). CDR3 sequence (DNA): TGTGCCAGCAGTTTGACAGAGAACTATGGCTACACCTTC. It translates to CASSLTENYGYTF.